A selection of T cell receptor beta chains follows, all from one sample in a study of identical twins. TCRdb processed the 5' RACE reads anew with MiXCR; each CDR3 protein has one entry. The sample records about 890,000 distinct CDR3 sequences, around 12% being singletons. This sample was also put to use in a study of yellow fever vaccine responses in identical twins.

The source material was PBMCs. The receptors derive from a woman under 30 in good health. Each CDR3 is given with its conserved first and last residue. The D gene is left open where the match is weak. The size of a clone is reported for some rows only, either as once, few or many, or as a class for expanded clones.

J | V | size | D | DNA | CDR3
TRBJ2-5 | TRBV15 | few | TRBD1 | TGTGCCACCAGCAGTTGGACAGGGGGGAAGGAGACCCAGTACTTC | CATSSWTGGKETQYF
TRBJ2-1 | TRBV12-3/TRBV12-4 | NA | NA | TGTGCCAGCAGAAAAAGCGGAAGCTCCTACAATGAGCAGTTCTTC | CASRKSGSSYNEQFF
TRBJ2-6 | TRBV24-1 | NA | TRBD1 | TGTGCCACCAGTGCTCCGGGACAGGGAACTGGGGCCAACGTCCTGACTTTC | CATSAPGQGTGANVLTF
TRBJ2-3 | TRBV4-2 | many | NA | TGTGCCAGCAGCCAGGGCCTGGGCACAGATACGCAGTATTTT | CASSQGLGTDTQYF
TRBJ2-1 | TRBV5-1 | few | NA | TGCGCCAGCAGCTCCGCGGGCGCCGATGAGCAGTTCTTC | CASSSAGADEQFF
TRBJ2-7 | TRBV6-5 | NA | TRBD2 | TGTGCCAGCAGTTACTCCCAGCGGGAGTGGTACGAGCAGTACTTC | CASSYSQREWYEQYF
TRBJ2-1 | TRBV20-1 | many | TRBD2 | TGCAGTGCTACCCGGACTAGCGGGAGGACTCTCGATGAGCAGTTCTTC | CSATRTSGRTLDEQFF
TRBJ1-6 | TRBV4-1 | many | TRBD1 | TGCGCCAGCAGCCAAACAGGGGTTTCACCCCTCCACTTT | CASSQTGVSPLHF
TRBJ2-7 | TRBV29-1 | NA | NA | TGCAGCGTTGAATTAGCCCGCGAGCAGTACTTC | CSVELAREQYF
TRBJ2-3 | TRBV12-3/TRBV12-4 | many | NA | TGTGCCAGCAGTTTGCGTGTTGGTAGCACAGATACGCAGTATTTT | CASSLRVGSTDTQYF
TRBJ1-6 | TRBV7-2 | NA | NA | TGTGCCAGCAGCTTAGCGGGGAGCCAACGGACGTATAATTCACCCCTCCACTTT | CASSLAGSQRTYNSPLHF
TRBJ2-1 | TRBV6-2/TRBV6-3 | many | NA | TGTGCCAGCAGTTACTCTGGAGACAATGAGCAGTTCTTC | CASSYSGDNEQFF
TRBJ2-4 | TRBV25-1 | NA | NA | TGTGCCAGCAGCGACGGGGAAGGGCGCTCGGCCAAAAACATTCAGTACTTC | CASSDGEGRSAKNIQYF
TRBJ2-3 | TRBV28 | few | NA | TGTGCCAGCAGTTTATCGCCCATGAGTTCAGATACGCAGTATTTT | CASSLSPMSSDTQYF
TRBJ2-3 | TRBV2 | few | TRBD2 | TGTGCCAGCTACGGGACTAGCGAGAACACAGATACGCAGTATTTT | CASYGTSENTDTQYF
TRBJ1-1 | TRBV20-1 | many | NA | TGCAGTGCTAGGAACCGGGGAGGGTCTACTGAAGCTTTCTTT | CSARNRGGSTEAFF
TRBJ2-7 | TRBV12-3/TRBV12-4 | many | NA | TGTGCCAGCAGACTAGACACACACTACGAGCAGTACTTC | CASRLDTHYEQYF
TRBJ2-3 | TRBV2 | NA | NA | TGTGCCAGCAGACGGGCGGGCCCAGATACGCAGTATTTT | CASRRAGPDTQYF
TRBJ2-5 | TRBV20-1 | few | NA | TGCAGTGCTAGCGGGGTGGAGACCCAGTACTTC | CSASGVETQYF
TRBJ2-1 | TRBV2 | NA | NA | TGTGCCAGCAGTGAAGAACAGGTTGCCTACAATGAGCAGTTCTTC | CASSEEQVAYNEQFF
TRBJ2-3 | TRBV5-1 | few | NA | TGCGCCAGCCAACCAGGGAGTCGAGATACGCAGTATTTT | CASQPGSRDTQYF
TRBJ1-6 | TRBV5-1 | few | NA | TGCGCCAGCACCAACGGTGGGGGCCTTAATTCACCCCTCCACTTT | CASTNGGGLNSPLHF
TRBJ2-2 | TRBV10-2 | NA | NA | TGCGCCAGCAGTGTGTGGGCGAACACCGGGGAGCTGTTTTTT | CASSVWANTGELFF
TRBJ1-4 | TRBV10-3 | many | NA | TGTGCCATCAGTGCCTCAGGGCGGGAAACTAATGAAAAACTGTTTTTT | CAISASGRETNEKLFF
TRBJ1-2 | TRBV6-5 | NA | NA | TGTGCCAGCAGTTACGTAGCTGGGACACGACTAGGATATGGCTACACCTTC | CASSYVAGTRLGYGYTF
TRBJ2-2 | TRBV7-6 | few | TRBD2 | TGTGCCAGCAGCTCCTCTCTTAGCGGGAGGGCCGGGACCGGGGAGCTGTTTTTT | CASSSSLSGRAGTGELFF
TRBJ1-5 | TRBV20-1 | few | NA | TGCAGTGCCCAAAGACCAGGGGTCCTTCAGCCCCAGCATTTT | CSAQRPGVLQPQHF
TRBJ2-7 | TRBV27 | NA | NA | TGTGCCAGCAGTTTAAGGGCGGGATCCTTCTACGAGCAGTACTTC | CASSLRAGSFYEQYF
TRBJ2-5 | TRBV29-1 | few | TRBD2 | TGCAGCGGCTCAGCTAGCGGCCCTGGTGAGACCCAGTACTTC | CSGSASGPGETQYF
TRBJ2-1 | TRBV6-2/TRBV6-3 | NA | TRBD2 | TGTGCCAGCAGAACCGGGACTAGCGGGGTCGATGAGCAGTTCTTC | CASRTGTSGVDEQFF
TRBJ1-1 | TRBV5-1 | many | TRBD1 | TGCGCCAGCAGCTTGCCACCCGGGACAGGGGCCACTGAAGCTTTCTTT | CASSLPPGTGATEAFF
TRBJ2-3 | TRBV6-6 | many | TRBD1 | TGTGCCAGCAGTTACTCCGGACAGGGGGCGCTTTTAGATACGCAGTATTTT | CASSYSGQGALLDTQYF
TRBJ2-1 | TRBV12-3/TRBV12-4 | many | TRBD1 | TGTGCCAGCAGTTTACTGGGACAGGGACCCTACAATGAGCAGTTCTTC | CASSLLGQGPYNEQFF
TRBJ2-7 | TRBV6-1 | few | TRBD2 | TGTGCCAGCTGCCCCGGGACTAGCGCGGGCTACGAGCAGTACTTC | CASCPGTSAGYEQYF
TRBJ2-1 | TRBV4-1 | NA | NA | TGCGCCAGCAGGGACAGGAGGGACAATGAGCAGTTCTTC | CASRDRRDNEQFF
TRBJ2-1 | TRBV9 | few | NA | TGTGCCAGCAGCCCCGGGACACCCTCGAGTGAGCAGTTCTTC | CASSPGTPSSEQFF
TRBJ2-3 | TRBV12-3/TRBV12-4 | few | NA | TGTGCCAGCAGTCTACAGGGAAGAGATACGCAGTATTTT | CASSLQGRDTQYF
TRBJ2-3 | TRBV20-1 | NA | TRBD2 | TGCTGCGCTAGAGATTGGAAACTAGCGGGGGGGCCAGATACGCAGTATTTT | CCARDWKLAGGPDTQYF
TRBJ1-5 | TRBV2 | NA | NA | TGTGCCAGCAGGGGGGACTGGCAGCCCCAGCATTTT | CASRGDWQPQHF
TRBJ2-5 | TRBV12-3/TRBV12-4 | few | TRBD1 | TGTGCCAGCAGTCGGACAGGGTCGAACCAAGAGACCCAGTACTTC | CASSRTGSNQETQYF
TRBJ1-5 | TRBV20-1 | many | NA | TGCAGTGCTAGAGAGCGGACGGGGAATCAGCCCCAGCATTTT | CSARERTGNQPQHF
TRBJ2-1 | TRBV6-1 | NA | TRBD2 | TGTGCCAGCAGTAAGACTAGCGGGGGATACAATGAGCAGTTCTTC | CASSKTSGGYNEQFF